Below are 23 T cell receptor beta chains sequenced from a single sample in a study of blood T cell repertoires in COVID-19. Measured with immunoSEQ multiplex PCR; TCRdb has only the in-frame clones, and not every one. The sample shows 300,000 to 400,000 clones, about nine tenths of them seen only once. Sequenced material: peripheral blood. Every receptor here comes from a woman aged 50 to 60 with COVID-19, enrolled during active disease.

The chain recombines TRBV11-3 with TRBJ2-2, with D tentatively TRBD2 (6 bases). Trimming left V 5 bases short and J 16 bases short, with 20 bases between. CDR1 is SGHNT, CDR2 YENEEA, per germline. CDR3 length: 13 amino acids. CDR3 amino acids: CASSPRDLGRRFF. For the CDR3, the DNA is TGTGCCAGCAGCCCCCGGGACTTGGGGAGGCGGTTTTTT.

The CDR3 spells CASSSGGRMGNYGYTF. The DNA of the CDR3 is TGTGCCAGCAGCTCAGGTGGTAGAATGGGTAACTATGGCTACACCTTC. The chain links TRBV11-2 to TRBJ1-2; D ambiguous. There are 16 residues in the CDR3. The V and J ends lost 4 bases and 1 base respectively, with 16 bases between them. CDR1 and CDR2 (germline): SGHAT, FQNNGV. The complete variable domain, with remaining parts taken from reference TRBV11-2 and TRBJ1-2, reads EAGVAQSPRYKIIEKRQSVAFWCNPISGHATLYWYQQILGQGPKLLIQFQNNGVVDDSQLPKDRFSAERLKGVDSTLKIQPAKLEDSAVYLCASSSGGRMGNYGYTFGSGTRLTVV.

This clone appeared once. The rearrangement uses TRBV5-1 and TRBJ2-7; 7 nucleotides match TRBD2. Germline V gene data show CDR1 as SGHRS and CDR2 as YFSETQ. V lost 5 bases, J lost 2 bases, and 7 bases stayed unmatched. The CDR3 loop spans 14 amino acids. The CDR3, as DNA: TGCGCCAGCAGGGGACTACCGAATGCCTACGAGCAGTACTTC. It yields the protein CASRGLPNAYEQYF.

The chain joins TRBV3-1 (or the pseudogene TRBV3-2) to TRBJ1-2; weak D call: TRBD1 (5 bases). The germline CDR1 and CDR2 sequences are LGHDT and YNNKEL (reference sequence). Trimming shortened V by 5 bases and J by 3 bases, and 7 bases separated the two germline ends. This CDR3 has 12 residues. CDR3 residues: CASSSGDYGYTF. The CDR3 bases are TGTGCCAGCAGCTCGGGGGACTATGGCTACACCTTC.

This clone was found a few times. This sequence joins TRBV28 and TRBJ1-6, with D possibly matching TRBD1 (5 bases). This CDR3 comprises 14 residues. Looked up from germline, CDR1 is MDHEN and CDR2 is SYDVKM. Trimming took off 6 bases at V and 7 bases at J, with 13 bases between the two ends. The CDR3 region has the DNA TGTGCCAGCAGCCAGGGTGGGGAAAATTCACCCCTCCACTTT. It specifies CASSQGGENSPLHF.

The chain combines TRBV28 with TRBJ2-7; 7 bases are a match to TRBD2. This CDR3 has 14 amino acids. Germline loops: CDR1 MDHEN, CDR2 SYDVKM. After removal of 6 bases from V and 3 bases from J, the junction contained 8 bases not matched to a gene. The CDR3 protein is CASRPHGGSYEQYF. The CDR3 bases are TGTGCCAGCAGGCCGCATGGCGGGAGCTACGAGCAGTACTTC.

The chain joins TRBV11-2 to TRBJ2-7; no definite D call. This CDR3 is 12 amino acids long. Trimming pared 5 bases from V and 0 bases from J, leaving 5 bases between. The germline V gene has CDR1 SGHAT and CDR2 FQNNGV. CDR3 nucleotide sequence: TGTGCCAGCAGCCCTACCTCCTACGAGCAGTACTTC. Translation gives CASSPTSYEQYF.

This clone was detected once. The rearrangement links TRBV7-9 to TRBJ2-7, with 11 bases that match TRBD2. The CDR3 has 21 amino acids. Germline V CDR1 and CDR2: SEHNR, FQNEAQ (reference sequence). V lost 5 bases and J lost 2; bases outside the gene matches: 23. CDR3 protein: CASSTRQDRTGTSGFTYEQYF. The CDR3 nucleotides read TGTGCCAGCAGCACCCGACAGGACCGAACCGGGACTAGCGGTTTTACCTACGAGCAGTACTTC.

In its sample, this clone was seen once. The rearrangement uses TRBV7-9 and TRBJ2-5, with TRBD2 matching over 14 bases. The ends lost 2 bases at V and 2 bases at J; junction bases unmatched: 4. Germline CDR1 SEHNR, CDR2 FQNEAQ (reference sequence). The CDR3 spans 17 residues. This chain's CDR3 is CASSLKTSGRAQETQYF. CDR3 sequence (DNA): TGTGCCAGCAGCTTAAAGACTAGCGGGAGGGCTCAAGAGACCCAGTACTTC.

This clone was recorded once. The chain couples TRBV7-2 to TRBJ1-3, with D possibly matching TRBD1 (5 bases). From germline, CDR1 is SGHTA and CDR2 FQGNSA. The CDR3 spans 15 residues. V was shortened by 5 bases and J by 1 base, with 12 bases between the two germline ends. The CDR3 region is CASSRGITSGNTIYF. The CDR3 nucleotides are TGTGCCAGCAGCCGGGGGATTACGTCTGGAAACACCATATATTTT.

The chain has TRBV3-1 (or the pseudogene TRBV3-2) and TRBJ1-6, with TRBD1 matching 9 bases. The germline V gene encodes CDR1 LGHDT and CDR2 YNNKEL (reference sequence). The CDR3 is made up of 16 amino acids. The V gene end was trimmed by 4 bases and the J gene end by 9 bases; junction bases not matched to a gene: 10. CDR3 region: CASSPTTGQGTSPLHF. The CDR3 nucleotides are TGTGCCAGCAGCCCGACAACGGGACAGGGCACTTCACCCCTCCACTTT.

This clone appeared once. V gene TRBV3-1 (or the pseudogene TRBV3-2) combines with J gene TRBJ2-4, with a possible D match to TRBD2 (5 bases). The CDR3 has 14 residues. Germline loops: CDR1 LGHDT, CDR2 YNNKEL (reference sequence). Trimming pared 4 bases from V and 3 bases from J, leaving 10 bases between. Here the CDR3 reads CASSRAGHKNIQYF. The CDR3 coding sequence is TGTGCCAGCAGCCGGGCGGGCCACAAAAACATTCAGTACTTC.

The rearrangement links TRBV7-6 to TRBJ2-1, with D possibly matching TRBD2 (5 bases). The CDR3 extends over 17 amino acids. Germline V gene sequence: CDR1 SGHVS, CDR2 FNYEAQ. The germline V and J ends were trimmed by 2 bases and 7 bases, with 21 bases remaining between them. CDR3 DNA sequence: TGTGCCAGCAGCTTAAGATACGAGGGCACTTCGAGGAATGAGCAGTTCTTC. This sequence encodes CASSLRYEGTSRNEQFF.

The chain carries TRBV6-5 and TRBJ2-2; D call uncertain. Deletions cut 7 bases from V and 6 bases from J, with 6 bases between. Germline V lookup: CDR1 MNHEY, CDR2 SVGAGI. This CDR3 comprises 11 residues. The CDR3 region is CASTFAGELFF. The CDR3 DNA reads as TGTGCCAGCACGTTTGCCGGGGAGCTGTTTTTT.

CDR3 region: CASSLSGGGTDTQYF. For the CDR3, the DNA is TGCGCCAGCAGCCTTAGCGGGGGGGGCACAGATACGCAGTATTTT. This chain links TRBV4-1 with TRBJ2-3; TRBD2 matches 11 bases. The germline V gene has CDR1 MGHRA and CDR2 YSYEKL. There are 15 residues in the CDR3. The ends lost 4 bases at V and 1 base at J; junction bases unmatched: 1.

The rearrangement joins TRBV2 to TRBJ1-1; the match to TRBD1 covers 8 bases. CDR1 and CDR2 (germline): SNHLY, FYNNEI. J gave up 2 bases and V 8 bases, and 7 bases lay outside the gene matches. There are 14 residues in the CDR3. The CDR3 loop is CASEPGQVNTEAFF. The CDR3 DNA sequence: TGTGCCAGCGAACCGGGACAGGTAAACACTGAAGCTTTCTTT.

The chain couples TRBV2 to TRBJ2-1, with D perhaps TRBD1 (5 bases). In germline, CDR1 is SNHLY, CDR2 FYNNEI. Trimming left V 5 bases short and J 3 bases short, with 14 bases between. The CDR3 is 15 amino acids. The CDR3 sequence is CASSILGRDYNEQFF. CDR3 bases: TGTGCCAGCAGTATCTTAGGCAGGGACTACAATGAGCAGTTCTTC.

This chain joins TRBV24-1 and TRBJ2-1, with 8 bases matching TRBD2. CDR1 is KGHDR and CDR2 is SFDVKD in the germline V gene. V was pared by 2 bases and J by 9 bases, with 11 bases of the junction left unmatched. CDR3 length: 16 residues. The CDR3 sequence is CATSDSLAGMLGEQFF. In DNA form, the CDR3 reads TGTGCCACCAGTGATTCCCTAGCGGGTATGCTTGGTGAGCAGTTCTTC.

The table lists this clone with a few counts. The CDR3 here is CASSFTGGTNEKLFF. Written as DNA, the CDR3 is TGCGCCAGCAGCTTCACAGGGGGGACTAATGAAAAACTGTTTTTT. The chain is built from TRBV5-1 and TRBJ1-4, with 8 bases fitting TRBD1. This CDR3 contains 15 residues. The germline V gene has CDR1 SGHRS and CDR2 YFSETQ. J was trimmed by 2 bases and V by 2 bases; bases with no gene match: 2.

The chain has TRBV5-8 and TRBJ1-1; a possible D gene is TRBD1 (6 bases). CDR1 is SGHTS and CDR2 is YDEGEE in the germline V gene. The V gene lost 0 bases and the J gene lost 5 bases, with 17 bases spanning the gap. CDR3 length: 16 residues. This CDR3 is CASSLGKQGFTTEAFF. The CDR3 nucleotides read TGTGCCAGCAGCTTGGGCAAACAGGGTTTTACGACTGAAGCTTTCTTT.

In its sample, this clone was seen a few times. The chain couples TRBV7-9 to TRBJ1-1; maybe TRBD1 (6 bases). The CDR3 is made up of 15 amino acids. Looked up from germline, CDR1 is SEHNR and CDR2 is FQNEAQ (reference sequence). V was pared by 0 bases and J by 1 base, with 9 bases between. CDR3 protein: CASSLAGTPNTEAFF. The CDR3 bases are TGTGCCAGCAGCTTAGCCGGGACACCGAACACTGAAGCTTTCTTT.

The gene calls are TRBV6-5 and TRBJ1-5; 7 positions agree with TRBD1. With 6 bases clipped from V and 2 bases from J, the junction kept 4 bases outside the gene matches. The CDR3 runs to 14 residues. The germline V gene encodes CDR1 MNHEY and CDR2 SVGAGI. The chain's CDR3 is CASRPDRGNQPQHF. For the CDR3, the DNA is TGTGCCAGCAGGCCAGACAGGGGCAATCAGCCCCAGCATTTT.

This chain joins TRBV11-2 and TRBJ2-5; TRBD2 matches 8 bases. The V gene end was trimmed by 5 bases and the J gene end by 1 base; junction bases not matched to a gene: 6. Germline V lookup: CDR1 SGHAT, CDR2 FQNNGV. The CDR3 spans 15 residues. The CDR3 DNA follows: TGTGCCAGCAGCACGGTAGGACTAGCCCAAGAGACCCAGTACTTC. Encoded protein: CASSTVGLAQETQYF.